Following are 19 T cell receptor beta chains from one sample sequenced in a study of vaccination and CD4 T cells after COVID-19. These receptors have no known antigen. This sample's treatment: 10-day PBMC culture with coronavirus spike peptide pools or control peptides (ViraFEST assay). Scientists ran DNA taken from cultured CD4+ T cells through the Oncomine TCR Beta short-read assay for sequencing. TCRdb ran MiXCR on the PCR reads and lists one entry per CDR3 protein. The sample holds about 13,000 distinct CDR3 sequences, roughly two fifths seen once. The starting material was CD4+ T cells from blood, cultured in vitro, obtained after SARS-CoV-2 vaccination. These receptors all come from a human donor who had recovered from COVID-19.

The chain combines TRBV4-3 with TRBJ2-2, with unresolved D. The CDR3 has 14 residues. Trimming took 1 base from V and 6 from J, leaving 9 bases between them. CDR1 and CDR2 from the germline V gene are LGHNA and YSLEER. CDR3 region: CASSQAPISGELFF. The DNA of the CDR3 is TGCGCCAGCAGCCAAGCGCCCATTTCCGGGGAGCTGTTTTTT.

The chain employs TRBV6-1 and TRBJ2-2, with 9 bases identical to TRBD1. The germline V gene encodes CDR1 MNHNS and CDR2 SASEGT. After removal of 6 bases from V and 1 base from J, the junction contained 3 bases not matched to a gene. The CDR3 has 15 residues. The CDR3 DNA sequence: TGTGCCAGCAGGGGGACAGGGATGAACACCGGGGAGCTGTTTTTT. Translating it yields CASRGTGMNTGELFF.

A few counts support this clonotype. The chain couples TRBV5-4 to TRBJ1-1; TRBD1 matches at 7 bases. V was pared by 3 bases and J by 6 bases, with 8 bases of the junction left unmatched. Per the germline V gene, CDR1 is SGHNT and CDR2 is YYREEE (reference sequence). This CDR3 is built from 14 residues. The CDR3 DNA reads TGTGCCAGCAGCTCCGGGACAGCTCCTTCTGAAGCTTTCTTT. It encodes CASSSGTAPSEAFF.

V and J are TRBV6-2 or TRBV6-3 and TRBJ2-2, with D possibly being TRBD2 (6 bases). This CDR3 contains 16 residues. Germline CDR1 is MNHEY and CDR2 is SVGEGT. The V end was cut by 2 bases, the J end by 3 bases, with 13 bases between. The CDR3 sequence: CASSYGGAVDTGELFF. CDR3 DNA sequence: TGTGCCAGCAGTTACGGCGGGGCGGTCGACACCGGGGAGCTGTTTTTT.

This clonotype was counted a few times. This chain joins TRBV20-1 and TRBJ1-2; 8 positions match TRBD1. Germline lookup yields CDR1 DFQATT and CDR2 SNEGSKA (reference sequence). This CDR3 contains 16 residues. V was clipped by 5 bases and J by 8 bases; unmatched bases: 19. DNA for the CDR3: TGCAGTGCTGGGATTACTAAGGGACAGGTCCATTGGGGCTACACCTTC. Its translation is CSAGITKGQVHWGYTF.

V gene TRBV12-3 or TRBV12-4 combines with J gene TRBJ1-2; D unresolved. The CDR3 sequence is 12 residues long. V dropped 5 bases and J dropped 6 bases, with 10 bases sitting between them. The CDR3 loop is CASSIRLHGYTF. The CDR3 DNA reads TGTGCCAGCAGTATCAGACTCCATGGCTACACCTTC.

The CDR3 nucleotides read TGTGCCAGCAGCCCGCAGGGGAATGAGCAGTTCTTC. Translation gives CASSPQGNEQFF. The chain recombines TRBV11-2 with TRBJ2-1; tentative D call: TRBD1 (6 bases). CDR3 length equals 12 residues. CDR1 is SGHAT, CDR2 FQNNGV, per germline. The V gene lost 5 bases and the J gene lost 7 bases, with 9 bases spanning the gap.

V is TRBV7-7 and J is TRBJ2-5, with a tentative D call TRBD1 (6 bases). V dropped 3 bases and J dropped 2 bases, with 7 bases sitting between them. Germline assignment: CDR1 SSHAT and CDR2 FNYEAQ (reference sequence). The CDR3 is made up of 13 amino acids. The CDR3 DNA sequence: TGTGCCAGCAGCTTGGGACAACAAGAGACCCAGTACTTC. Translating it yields CASSLGQQETQYF.

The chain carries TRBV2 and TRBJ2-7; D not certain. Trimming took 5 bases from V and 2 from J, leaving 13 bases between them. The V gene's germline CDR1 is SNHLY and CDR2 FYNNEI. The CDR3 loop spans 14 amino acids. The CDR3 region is CASSWATLTYEQYF. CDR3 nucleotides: TGTGCCAGCAGTTGGGCGACCCTGACCTACGAGCAGTACTTC.

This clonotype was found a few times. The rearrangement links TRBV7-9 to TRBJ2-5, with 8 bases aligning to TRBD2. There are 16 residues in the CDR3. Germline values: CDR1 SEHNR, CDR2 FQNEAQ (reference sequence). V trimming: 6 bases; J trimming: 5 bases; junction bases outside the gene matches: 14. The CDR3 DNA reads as TGTGCCAGCAGAAAATTGGCGGGACTAGTCGGGGAGACCCAGTACTTC. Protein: CASRKLAGLVGETQYF.

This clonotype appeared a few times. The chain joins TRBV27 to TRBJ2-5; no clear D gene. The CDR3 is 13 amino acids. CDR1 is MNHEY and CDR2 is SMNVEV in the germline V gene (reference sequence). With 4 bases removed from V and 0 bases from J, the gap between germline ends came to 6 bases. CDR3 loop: CASSSAYQETQYF. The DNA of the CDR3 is TGTGCCAGCAGTTCCGCTTACCAAGAGACCCAGTACTTC.

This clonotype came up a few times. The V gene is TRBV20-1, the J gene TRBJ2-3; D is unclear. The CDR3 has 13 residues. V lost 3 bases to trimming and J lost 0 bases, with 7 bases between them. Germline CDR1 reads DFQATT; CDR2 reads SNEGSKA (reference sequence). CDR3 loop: CSASPKSTDTQYF. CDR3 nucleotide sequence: TGCAGTGCTAGTCCGAAAAGCACAGATACGCAGTATTTT.

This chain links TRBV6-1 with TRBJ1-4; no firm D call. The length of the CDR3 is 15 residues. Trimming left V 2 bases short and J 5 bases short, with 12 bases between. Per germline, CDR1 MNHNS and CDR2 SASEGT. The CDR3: CASSEYTLKNEKLFF. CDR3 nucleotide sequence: TGTGCCAGCAGTGAATACACCCTGAAGAATGAAAAACTGTTTTTT.

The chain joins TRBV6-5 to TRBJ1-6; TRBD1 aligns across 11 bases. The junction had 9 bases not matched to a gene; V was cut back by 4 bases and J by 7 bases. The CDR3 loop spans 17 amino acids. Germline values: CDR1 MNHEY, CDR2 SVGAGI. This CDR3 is CASSSGTGGMGNSPLHF. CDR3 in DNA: TGTGCCAGCAGTTCCGGGACAGGGGGTATGGGGAATTCACCCCTCCACTTT.

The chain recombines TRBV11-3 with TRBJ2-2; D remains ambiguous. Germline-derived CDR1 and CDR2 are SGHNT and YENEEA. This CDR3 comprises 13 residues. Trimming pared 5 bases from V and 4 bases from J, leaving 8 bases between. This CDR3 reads CASSPQSTGELFF. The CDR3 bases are TGTGCCAGCAGCCCCCAGAGCACCGGGGAGCTGTTTTTT. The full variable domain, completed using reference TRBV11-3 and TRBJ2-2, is EAGVVQSPRYKIIEKKQPVAFWCNPISGHNTLYWYLQNLGQGPELLIRYENEEAVDDSQLPKDRFSAERLKGVDSTLKIQPAELGDSAVYLCASSPQSTGELFFGEGSRLTVL.

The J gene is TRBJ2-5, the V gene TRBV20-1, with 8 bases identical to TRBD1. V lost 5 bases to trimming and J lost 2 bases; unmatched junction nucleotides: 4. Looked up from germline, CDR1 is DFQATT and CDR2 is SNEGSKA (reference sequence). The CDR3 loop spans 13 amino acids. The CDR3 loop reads CSAGGQAQETQYF. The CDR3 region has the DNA TGCAGTGCTGGGGGACAGGCTCAAGAGACCCAGTACTTC.

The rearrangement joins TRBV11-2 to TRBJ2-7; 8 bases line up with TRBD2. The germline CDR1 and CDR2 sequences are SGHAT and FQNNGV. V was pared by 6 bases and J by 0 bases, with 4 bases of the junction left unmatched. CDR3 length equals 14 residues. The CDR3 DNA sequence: TGTGCCAGCAGAAGTAGCGGGAACTCCTACGAGCAGTACTTC. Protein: CASRSSGNSYEQYF.

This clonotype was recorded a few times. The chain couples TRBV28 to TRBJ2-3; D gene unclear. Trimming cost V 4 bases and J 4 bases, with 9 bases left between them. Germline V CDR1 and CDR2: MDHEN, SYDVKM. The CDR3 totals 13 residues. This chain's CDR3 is CASSYGPADTQYF. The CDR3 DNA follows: TGTGCCAGCAGTTACGGGCCCGCAGATACGCAGTATTTT. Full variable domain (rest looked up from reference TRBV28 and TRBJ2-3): DVKVTQSSRYLVKRTGEKVFLECVQDMDHENMFWYRQDPGLGLRLIYFSYDVKMKEKGDIPEGYSVSREKKERFSLILESASTNQTSMYLCASSYGPADTQYFGPGTRLTVL.

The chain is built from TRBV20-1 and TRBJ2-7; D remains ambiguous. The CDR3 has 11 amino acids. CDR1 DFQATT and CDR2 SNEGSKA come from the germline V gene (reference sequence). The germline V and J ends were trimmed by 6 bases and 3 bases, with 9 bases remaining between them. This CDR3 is CSAARGYEQYF. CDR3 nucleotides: TGCAGTGCCGCTCGTGGCTACGAGCAGTACTTC.